This entry describes one T cell receptor beta chain. This sample was included in a study of blood T cell repertoires in COVID-19. The CDR3 has 16 amino acids. Trimming cost V 1 base and J 6 bases, with 18 bases left between them. Germline CDR1 reads SEHNR; CDR2 reads FQNEAQ (reference sequence). The table came from immunoSEQ multiplex PCR; TCRdb's copy has only in-frame clones and leaves some out. This table holds about 75,000 clones, 85% to 90% found once. Sequences were obtained from peripheral blood. This chain links TRBV7-9 with TRBJ1-1, with D unclear. This clonotype was sampled from a human donor in a cohort sampled during active COVID-19. The CDR3 coding sequence is TGTGCCAGCAGCTTAGTTGGAATTCACCGCAGCGCTGAAGCTTTCTTT. This translates into CASSLVGIHRSAEAFF.